This entry is about one T cell receptor beta chain. These data belong to a study of technical replicates of blood from several donors. The germline V gene has CDR1 GTSNPN and CDR2 SVGIG (reference sequence). The CDR3 consists of 13 residues. V was cut by 8 bases and J by 0 bases, with 8 bases left in between. Assay: immunoSEQ multiplex PCR; the TCRdb copy retains only in-frame clones and omits some. Of tens of thousands of clones listed, about 93% were seen once; the top ten hold over 0.2%. The genes are TRBV30 and TRBJ2-6; no clear D gene. This clonotype was sampled from a human donor in good health. The sequencing input was T cells isolated from PBMCs. CDR3 amino acids: CASQDSGANVLTF. The CDR3 coding sequence is TGTGCCAGCCAGGACTCTGGGGCCAACGTCCTGACTTTC.